The T cell receptor (beta chain) under discussion was sequenced for a study of graft-versus-host responses after intestinal transplantation (dated by TCRdb to about 2021). Notes on the research overall: Recipients received multivisceral, liver-intestinal, or isolated intestinal transplants. Every recipient was given anti-thymocyte globulin induction, followed by 2 to 3 years of maintenance tacrolimus and steroids. Bulk TCR-beta CDR3 sequencing was used to track graft-versus-host and host-versus-graft alloreactive T cell clones in the graft, circulation and bone marrow after intestinal transplantation. To identify alloreactive clones, pre-transplant mixed lymphocyte reaction products were sequenced and then compared with unstimulated pre-transplant donor and recipient T cells. The cohort enrolled about two dozen intestinal transplant recipients including one retransplant, and a few patients lacking pretransplant specimens were excluded. A peak of at least 4% donor T cells among recipient peripheral blood mononuclear cells was the definition used for donor T cell macrochimerism. Rather than going through the commercial service, samples from a few later patients were sequenced in-house on an Illumina MiSeq and processed with MiXCR.

This clone is deemed medium-sized (0.01 to 0.1%). Base qualities are not provided; no much larger clone lies one nucleotide away. Library method: the immunoSEQ multiplex PCR assay. For most patients, genomic DNA was isolated with the Qiagen DNeasy Blood and Tissue Kit and shipped frozen to Adaptive Biotechnologies for TCR sequencing. For most patients, genomic DNA was subjected to high-throughput TCR-beta CDR3 sequencing by Adaptive Biotechnologies. The original methods were these. TCR sequencing data for over 15 patients were retrieved from Adaptive's ImmunoSEQ software; a few other patients were processed with MiXCR and VDJtools. CD4 versus CD8 sorting errors were corrected by removing sequences found in both subsets at a frequency ratio below 5:1. CDR3 nucleotide sequences shared by donor and recipient were removed because the origin of these sequences could not be assigned. To count as alloreactive, a clone needed at least 2-fold expansion over unstimulated cells and a minimum CFSE-low frequency of 0.002% (template counts) or 0.001% (read counts). Clones detected in sequenced pre-transplant spleen, lymph node, or MLR CFSE-low populations of the donor or recipient were defined as mappable. Cumulative frequency of alloreactive clones was calculated as a percentage of all sequences weighted by copy number. Held by TCRdb, this immuneACCESS table contains in-frame sequences only and omits some clones. Under half of the omission traces to an unresolved V gene where checked; the cause of the rest is unknown. That table supplies the V and J calls and clone size; D and trimming were determined from the DNA. Recorded for this sample are about 18,000 clones; over 35% of them occurred a single time. The leading ten clones occupy approximately 0.84% of the sample.

V gives up 4 bases and J gives up 2 bases, and the segment between their germline ends measures 9 bases. Including the terminal cysteine and phenylalanine, the CDR3 comprises 14 residues. Only the CDR3 DNA stays, 42 bases, in frame from base 1. CDR1 and CDR2 (LNHDA, SQIVND) derive from the germline V gene (reference sequence). What the work shows at the level of the full study, not this receptor alone: GvH clones were detected in recipient bone marrow, and some appeared earlier in ileal mucosa or blood, consistent with an intestinal mucosal origin. The conclusions were limited by the relatively low number and heterogeneity of the intestinal transplant patients. Peak levels of circulating GvH clones were associated with declines in HvG clones early after transplant. In the allografts of patients with donor T cell macrochimerism, GvH to HvG T cell clonal ratios were high.

The sample's time point label is to be understood as: cells obtained before transplantation from donor or recipient. In the mixed lymphocyte reactions, 200,000 CFSE-labeled pre-transplant responders were plated with 200,000 irradiated violet-dye-labeled stimulators and cultured for 5 to 6 days. Proliferating CD3+CD4+CFSE-low and CD3+CD8+CFSE-low responder cells were FACS-sorted on a BD Influx sorter after the mixed lymphocyte reaction. Specimen: alloreactive CD4+ T cells from a mixed lymphocyte reaction culture, collected before intestinal transplant. This specimen's cell subset or site label, interpreted: CFSE-low proliferating T cells sorted from roughly six-day pre-transplant mixed lymphocyte reaction (GvH or HvG direction). The sequence derives from a human patient who received an intestinal transplant. The V gene is TRBV19 and the J gene is TRBJ1-3, with the D gene not clear enough to name. The CDR3 corresponds to CASSTPPAGNTIYF. The bases are TGTGCCAGTAGTACCCCACCCGCTGGAAACACCATATATTTT.